This T cell receptor (beta chain) is drawn from a study of T cell responses to AZD1222 COVID-19 vaccine. Study outcomes and limitations: Most donors were white British and more were female, and clonal diversity was possibly underestimated.

Germline values: CDR1 MNHNS, CDR2 SASEGT. V was trimmed by 3 bases and J by 2 bases, leaving 11 bases between them. The CDR3 is made up of 15 amino acids. The protocol was immunoSEQ multiplex PCR, while the TCRdb copy is restricted to in-frame clones and leaves out a portion. The table has about 100,000 clones, about 85% seen once; the top ten hold more than 1.5%. About this clone: What it binds is not known.

The chain recombines TRBV6-1 with TRBJ1-5, with D hard to call. This material consisted of peripheral blood, taken on day 0 of AZD1222 vaccination. The receptor comes from an adult in good health. The CDR3 nucleotides read TGTGCCAGCAGTGAGCGGGGAAGGGGCAATCAGCCCCAGCATTTT. Translating it yields CASSERGRGNQPQHF.